These T cell receptor beta chains were read from a single sample in a study of shared clonotypes between healthy human individuals. TCRdb keeps only in-frame clones here, not all; method: immunoSEQ multiplex PCR. Altogether 550,000 to 800,000 clones are present, 90% being singletons, with the ten largest covering 34%. The specimen sequenced was memory CD8+ T cells from PBMCs. These receptors came from a man between 18 and 29 years old in good health. Some clones in this sample may be carry-over from other donors' samples. CDR3s include the opening cysteine and the closing phenylalanine or tryptophan. The D gene is left open where the match is weak. Size is omitted from some rows. Given values are once, few, many or a class for expanded clones.

CDR3 DNA | CDR3 protein | J gene | clone size | D gene | V gene
TGTGCCAGCAGCAAAGACCTACAAGAGACCCAGTACTTC | CASSKDLQETQYF | TRBJ2-5 | . | . | TRBV9
TGTGCCAGCAGCTTGGGCAGTCCATACGAGCAGTACTTC | CASSLGSPYEQYF | TRBJ2-7 | once | . | TRBV7-2
TGTGCCAGCAGTTTAGTGGGGTTCTCGCCCCAGCATTTT | CASSLVGFSPQHF | TRBJ1-5 | . | . | TRBV27
TGTGCCAGCAGCCGCGGGACAGTACAGACCCAGTACTTC | CASSRGTVQTQYF | TRBJ2-5 | . | . | TRBV5-6
TGTGCTAGTGGTTTCCCCGGGACAGGGACCACTGAAGCTTTCTTT | CASGFPGTGTTEAFF | TRBJ1-1 | . | TRBD1 | TRBV12-5
TGTGCCAGCAGCTTAGCCGGGAGACTAGCGAGGACCGGGGAGCTGTTTTTT | CASSLAGRLARTGELFF | TRBJ2-2 | . | TRBD2 | TRBV11-2
TGTGCCAGTAGTATATCGACGGCCGGGCTCGAGCAGTACTTC | CASSISTAGLEQYF | TRBJ2-7 | . | . | TRBV19
TGCGCCAGCAGCCCAGACCAGCGGCGCTCCTACAATGAGCAGTTCTTC | CASSPDQRRSYNEQFF | TRBJ2-1 | . | . | TRBV5-1
TGCAGCGTTGATATTGGGAGCGGGAGGATTGGCGAGCAGTACTTC | CSVDIGSGRIGEQYF | TRBJ2-7 | once | TRBD2 | TRBV29-1
TGTGCCAGCAGCCCAATGAGGTCCATAGCGGGAGCTTTCAATGAGCAGTTCTTC | CASSPMRSIAGAFNEQFF | TRBJ2-1 | once | TRBD2 | TRBV28
TGTGCCAGCAGCTCGATGTGGGTTAGGACTGAAGCTTTCTTT | CASSSMWVRTEAFF | TRBJ1-1 | . | . | TRBV7-8
TGTGCCAGCAGCTTAGGGCAGGGGGTATTCTTC | CASSLGQGVFF | TRBJ2-1 | . | TRBD1 | TRBV7-3
TGCGCCAGCAGCCAAGTGGGGTTGGGGGACACAGATACGCAGTATTTT | CASSQVGLGDTDTQYF | TRBJ2-3 | . | . | TRBV4-3
TGTGCCGCATCTGAGCAGTTCTTC | CAASEQFF | TRBJ2-1 | few | . | TRBV7-9
TGTGCCAGCAGTTTATCGGGTCACTTGCTTAGAGACGAGCAGTACTTC | CASSLSGHLLRDEQYF | TRBJ2-7 | . | . | TRBV28
TGTGCCAGCAGCCCCCCTCTGGGGGGTAGCTCCTACGAGCAGTACTTC | CASSPPLGGSSYEQYF | TRBJ2-7 | once | . | TRBV13
TGTGCCAGCAGTTTTGGAGAGACAGGGCTAAATCAGCCCCAGCATTTT | CASSFGETGLNQPQHF | TRBJ1-5 | . | TRBD1 | TRBV28
TGTGCCAGCAGCCCGACAGGGGGCCGTCAAGCTTTCTTT | CASSPTGGRQAFF | TRBJ1-1 | . | TRBD1 | TRBV7-8
TGTGCCAGCAGAGACTTGAGCTCCTACGAGCAGTACTTC | CASRDLSSYEQYF | TRBJ2-7 | . | . | TRBV28
TGTGCCAGCAGCCCCAAGGGACAGACCAAGACTTTCACTGAAGCTTTCTTT | CASSPKGQTKTFTEAFF | TRBJ1-1 | . | TRBD1 | TRBV7-9
TGCGCCAGCAGCCCAATCGGCGGGGCGGGCGTTGAAGCTTTCTTT | CASSPIGGAGVEAFF | TRBJ1-1 | . | . | TRBV4-1
TGTGCCAGCAGCCCACCAGGTTCGGTGACTGAAGCTTTCTTT | CASSPPGSVTEAFF | TRBJ1-1 | few | . | TRBV27
TGCGCCAGCAGCCAACCGGGTCGATCGAACCGATACGAGCAGTACTTC | CASSQPGRSNRYEQYF | TRBJ2-7 | . | . | TRBV4-1
TGTGCCAGCAGTTTCTTCCTAGGGCAGTCCACAGATACGCAGTATTTT | CASSFFLGQSTDTQYF | TRBJ2-3 | . | . | TRBV28
TGTGCCAGCAGTCCCACCCCGGGTACCACTGAAGCTTTCTTT | CASSPTPGTTEAFF | TRBJ1-1 | . | . | TRBV28
TGTGCCAGCAGTTTGGCCCAGGGGGCTCAGCCCCAGCATTTT | CASSLAQGAQPQHF | TRBJ1-5 | . | TRBD1 | TRBV28
TGCGCCAGCAGCCTCCCCGGGACAGGGATGCTAGCGGGAGCTACCGGGGAGCTGTTTTTT | CASSLPGTGMLAGATGELFF | TRBJ2-2 | . | . | TRBV4-1
TGTGCCAGCAGCGTACAGCGGGAGGGCCCCTTGCACACCGGGGAGCTGTTTTTT | CASSVQREGPLHTGELFF | TRBJ2-2 | . | TRBD2 | TRBV9
TGTGCCAGTAGTCTGGGCTCAGCGGGGTCCTACAATGAGCAGTTCTTC | CASSLGSAGSYNEQFF | TRBJ2-1 | . | TRBD2 | TRBV19
TGTGCCTGGAGGCAGGGGACCTATGGCTACACCTTC | CAWRQGTYGYTF | TRBJ1-2 | few | . | TRBV30
TGTGCCAGCAGCTTAAGGGCTAGCGGGAGTGAGGGTGAGCAGTTCTTC | CASSLRASGSEGEQFF | TRBJ2-1 | once | TRBD2 | TRBV11-3
TGTGCCAGCAGCTTAGCGCTTGACAGGATCTATGGCTACACCTTC | CASSLALDRIYGYTF | TRBJ1-2 | few | . | TRBV7-9
TGTGCCAGCAGCTTAGGAGGGCGGTCCGGGGAGCTGTTTTTT | CASSLGGRSGELFF | TRBJ2-2 | . | . | TRBV7-2
TGTGCCAGCAGCGAAGTTAACACTGAAGCTTTCTTT | CASSEVNTEAFF | TRBJ1-1 | . | . | TRBV28
TGTGCCAGCAGTTTGCCAGGGATTAACTATGGCTACACCTTC | CASSLPGINYGYTF | TRBJ1-2 | . | . | TRBV28
TGTGCCAGCAGCAGTCGGACGGAGAACACTGAAGCTTTCTTT | CASSSRTENTEAFF | TRBJ1-1 | . | . | TRBV7-9
TGTGCCAGCAGCTTCACCCTAGCGGGAGGGCCGGAGACCCAGTACTTC | CASSFTLAGGPETQYF | TRBJ2-5 | . | TRBD2 | TRBV7-7
TGTGCCAGCAGTGAGACCTACAGCGGGAATGAGCAGTTCTTC | CASSETYSGNEQFF | TRBJ2-1 | once | . | TRBV25-1
TGCGCCAGCAGCCAGGACAGGGTTACACTGCTTGGGGCCAACGTCCTGACTTTC | CASSQDRVTLLGANVLTF | TRBJ2-6 | . | TRBD1 | TRBV5-1
TGTGCCAGCAGTCTCACCGGGACAGGGGGAACCGAGCAGTACTTC | CASSLTGTGGTEQYF | TRBJ2-7 | . | TRBD1 | TRBV27
TGTGCACCCAGTAGGGAGAGCTCCTACGAGCAGTACTTC | CAPSRESSYEQYF | TRBJ2-7 | . | . | TRBV28
TGTGCCAGCAGCCCTCGCCGGACATCCAAAAACATTCAGTACTTC | CASSPRRTSKNIQYF | TRBJ2-4 | once | . | TRBV9
TGCGCCAGCAGTTCTAGCGGGGCCAACTACGAGCAGTACTTC | CASSSSGANYEQYF | TRBJ2-7 | . | TRBD2 | TRBV10-2
TGTGCCAGCAGTGAAGAGTATTCCAGGGTTTACGAGCAGTACTTC | CASSEEYSRVYEQYF | TRBJ2-7 | . | . | TRBV6-1
TGTGCCAGCAGTGATCACAGGGTTGGTAGCTTACGAGATACGCAGTATTTT | CASSDHRVGSLRDTQYF | TRBJ2-3 | . | . | TRBV2
TGTGCCAGCAGCTTCGACTATTCTCACACTGAGCAGTTCTTC | CASSFDYSHTEQFF | TRBJ2-1 | once | . | TRBV9
TGTGCCGTCGGTCTAGTCCACGAGCAGTACTTC | CAVGLVHEQYF | TRBJ2-7 | . | . | TRBV27
TGTGCCAGCAGTCCCTCTGGGGGGGCTTATGGCTACACCTTC | CASSPSGGAYGYTF | TRBJ1-2 | . | . | TRBV27
TGTGCCACCCGGACAGGCGATGGCTACACCTTC | CATRTGDGYTF | TRBJ1-2 | few | TRBD1 | TRBV7-9
TGTGCCAGCAGGGGAGGACTAGTCCTCGAGCAGTTCTTC | CASRGGLVLEQFF | TRBJ2-1 | . | TRBD2 | TRBV28
TGCGCCAGCAGCTTGAAGGGGGCTGAGGGGTTCTTC | CASSLKGAEGFF | TRBJ2-1 | . | TRBD1 | TRBV5-1
TGTGCCAGCAGTCTAGGGACTCCCGGCCCCAATCAGCCCCAGCATTTT | CASSLGTPGPNQPQHF | TRBJ1-5 | . | . | TRBV27
TGTGCCAGCAGTCGGGACCCGAACTACGAGCAGTACTTC | CASSRDPNYEQYF | TRBJ2-7 | . | . | TRBV7-9
TGCGCCAGCAGCCAAGATCTTAGGGGGGAGTACGAGCAGTACTTC | CASSQDLRGEYEQYF | TRBJ2-7 | . | . | TRBV4-3
TGTGCCAGCAGTTCCTATCCGGGACAGTATGGCTACACCTTC | CASSSYPGQYGYTF | TRBJ1-2 | . | TRBD1 | TRBV28
TGTGCCAGCCGCCTGAGGGACTCCAATGAGCAGTTCTTC | CASRLRDSNEQFF | TRBJ2-1 | . | . | TRBV5-6
TGTGCCAGCAGTTTTTGGGGAAGAGGGAACGAGCAGTACTTC | CASSFWGRGNEQYF | TRBJ2-7 | . | . | TRBV28